The clone carrying this T cell receptor (beta chain) has only a few counts. As yet, its antigen is unknown. This record comes from a study of OX40 agonist ivuxolimab in advanced cancers. As for the study in general: Each dose-escalation patient presented with hepatocellular carcinoma, melanoma, renal cell or head and neck cancer.

Using immunoSEQ multiplex PCR, the repertoire was profiled, and TCRdb retains in-frame clones only, with some absent. The table includes fewer than 80,000 clones, roughly 87% detected once. Study-wide findings and caveats: Among patients with partial responses at 0.1-3.0 mg/kg, clonal expansion was among the lowest. Relative to CD4+ cells, CD8+ T cells on average had more expanded clones. Expanded peripheral T-cell antigen specificity went undetermined.

Trimming removed 5 bases from V and 4 bases from J, with 14 bases in between. The CDR3 is 14 residues long. Germline assignment: CDR1 LNHNV and CDR2 YYDKDF (reference sequence). J is TRBJ1-2 and V is TRBV15; D might be TRBD1 (5 bases). The sequence derives from an adult with an advanced solid tumor such as melanoma, head and neck, liver or kidney cancer. This sample comprised CD4+ or CD8+ T cells sorted from blood, obtained in a trial of the OX40 agonist ivuxolimab. CDR3 sequence reads: CATSSPGLPYGYTF. The CDR3 nucleotides read TGTGCCACCAGCTCTCCGGGACTTCCCTATGGCTACACCTTC.